The T cell receptor (beta chain) under discussion was sequenced for a study of blood T cell repertoires in COVID-19 (dated by TCRdb to the early 2020s). For the study in its entirety: Samples covering the acute and convalescent phases of COVID-19 were provided by collaborators in the United States, Italy and Spain. The material from the prospective study consisted of cDNA or gDNA derived from T cells, B-cell-depleted T cells, or PBMCs. Deeply sampled blood TCRbeta repertoires from subjects exposed to, actively infected with, or recovered from COVID-19 were included in the dataset. The repertoires were released in a freely available public database intended as a resource for research on the immune response to SARS-CoV-2. Samples came from the ongoing ImmuneRACE study (first 160 participants) plus 1,254 subjects from 6 global collaborators. A de-identified subject ID, COVID-19 status, age in years and sex were almost always included in the sample metadata. Where available, HLA class I and class II types were taken from metadata supplied by the sample provider and were not determined by assay-based typing. Overall study outcomes, separate from this receptor: Clinical and demographic metadata were provided uncurated, with the amount varying by source and participant.

TCRbeta CDR3 regions were amplified from genomic DNA by means of the immunoSEQ Assay, a bias-controlled multiplex PCR. As for the authors' bioinformatics: The number of nucleated cells in each sample was estimated by amplification of reference gene primers within the assay. To quantify the absolute abundance of each unique TCRbeta CDR3 rearrangement, sequence reads were collapsed and filtered. Productive Simpson clonality was computed per sample as the square root of Simpson's diversity index over productive rearrangements. TCRdb holds this immuneACCESS table with in-frame rearrangements only. Some clones are missing; in checked studies, unresolved V genes explain under half, and the rest has no known cause. V, J and clone size reflect that table, while D and trimming were determined from the DNA. In all, the sample holds 250,000 to 400,000 clones, and 85% of those were seen once. The leading ten clones occupy over 1.5% of the sample.

Including cysteine and phenylalanine, the CDR3 has 15 amino acids. Only the CDR3 part of the read is kept: 45 bases, read in frame from the first base. V is cut by 5 bases and J by 1 base, and the space between the germline ends is 13 bases. CDR1 is given as KGHDR and CDR2 as SFDVKD, both from the germline V gene. Comment on this clone: Its antigen remains unidentified. The input lacks base qualities; no much larger clone sits a single base away.

Participants in the prospective study were aged roughly 18 to 95 years, lived in 20 to 30 United States geographic areas, and enrolled through a virtual design. Cohort assignment in the prospective study relied on participant-reported clinical history from a screening survey and a study questionnaire. A participant counted as exposed if, within 2 weeks of entering the study, that participant had been in contact with someone who had a PCR-confirmed or clinician-diagnosed COVID-19 case. In the prospective study, mobile phlebotomists collected whole blood, serum and a nasopharyngeal or oropharyngeal swab from each participant. Prospective study participants could optionally give additional blood draws and questionnaires over an approximately two-month period. Prospective study blood samples were shipped either frozen or at room temperature before DNA extraction.

The TCR comes from a woman in her 30s who had been exposed to COVID-19. The specimen was PBMCs or T cells enriched from blood (not recorded which). The chain uses TRBV24-1 and TRBJ1-1; a tentative D call is TRBD1 (6 bases match). The CDR3 is CATSGSGTPNTEAFF. The sequenced DNA is TGTGCCACCAGTGGATCCGGGACACCGAACACTGAAGCTTTCTTT.